This entry features one T cell receptor beta chain sequence. Its antigen is currently unknown. A J-beta primer mix and a sample-barcoded 5' primer were used in a second PCR of about 7 to 12 cycles. Each cDNA molecule carried a tag from a template-switch adaptor that contained 12 random nucleotides. TCRdb re-called the 5' RACE reads through MiXCR, storing one row per CDR3 protein. The data contain some 710,000 distinct CDR3 sequences, 35% to 50% of them singletons. Each donor supplied roughly 9 milliliters of peripheral blood. This entry belongs to a study of blood T cells in healthy people across ages. Study conclusions and caveats: Older age coincided with a roughly linear decline in TCR beta diversity per million T cells.

The sequence was obtained from a man older than 75 in good health. The specimen sequenced was blood.

CDR3 region: CASSLQTGNNEQFF. The CDR3 region has the DNA TGCGCCAGCAGCCTACAGACAGGGAACAATGAGCAGTTCTTC. The chain links TRBV5-1 to TRBJ2-1; 7 nucleotides match TRBD1. Germline lookup yields CDR1 SGHRS and CDR2 YFSETQ. V gave up 4 bases and J gave up 5 bases; unmatched junction bases: 6. The CDR3 extends over 14 amino acids.